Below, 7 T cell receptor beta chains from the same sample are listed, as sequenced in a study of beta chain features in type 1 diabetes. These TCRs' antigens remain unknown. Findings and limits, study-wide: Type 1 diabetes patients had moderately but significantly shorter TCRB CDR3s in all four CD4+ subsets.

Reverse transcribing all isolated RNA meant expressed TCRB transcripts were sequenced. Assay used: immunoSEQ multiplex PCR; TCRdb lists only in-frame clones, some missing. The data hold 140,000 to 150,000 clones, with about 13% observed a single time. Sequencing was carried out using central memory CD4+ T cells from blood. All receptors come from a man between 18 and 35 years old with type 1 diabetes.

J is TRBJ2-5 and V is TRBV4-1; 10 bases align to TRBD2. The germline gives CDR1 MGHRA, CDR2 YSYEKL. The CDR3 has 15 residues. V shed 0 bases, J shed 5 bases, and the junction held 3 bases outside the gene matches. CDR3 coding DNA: TGCGCCAGCAGCCAAGATCAGGGACTAGCGGAGACCCAGTACTTC. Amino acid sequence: CASSQDQGLAETQYF.

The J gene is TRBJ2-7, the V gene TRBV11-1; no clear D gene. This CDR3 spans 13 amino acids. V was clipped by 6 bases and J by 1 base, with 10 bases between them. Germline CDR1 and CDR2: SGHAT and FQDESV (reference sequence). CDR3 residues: CASRPGQSYEQYF. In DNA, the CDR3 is TGTGCCAGCAGACCTGGCCAGTCCTACGAGCAGTACTTC.

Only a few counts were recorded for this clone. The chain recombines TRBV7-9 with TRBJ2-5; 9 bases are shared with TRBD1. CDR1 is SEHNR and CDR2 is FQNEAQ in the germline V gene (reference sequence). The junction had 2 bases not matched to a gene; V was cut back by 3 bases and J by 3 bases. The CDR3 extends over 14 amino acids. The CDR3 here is CASSFRTGEETQYF. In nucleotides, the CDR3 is TGTGCCAGCAGCTTTCGGACAGGGGAAGAGACCCAGTACTTC.

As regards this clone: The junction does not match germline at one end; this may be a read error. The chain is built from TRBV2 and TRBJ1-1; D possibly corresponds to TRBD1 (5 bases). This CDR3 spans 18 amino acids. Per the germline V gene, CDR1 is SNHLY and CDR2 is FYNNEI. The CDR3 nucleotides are TGTGCCAGCAGTGAAGCGTATTCGGGGGGAAGTGGGATTACTGGAGCTTTCTTT. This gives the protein CASSEAYSGGSGITGAFF.

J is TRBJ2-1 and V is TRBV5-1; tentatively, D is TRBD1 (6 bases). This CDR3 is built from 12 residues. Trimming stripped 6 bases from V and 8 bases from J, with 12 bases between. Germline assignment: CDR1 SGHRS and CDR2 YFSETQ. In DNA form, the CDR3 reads TGCGCCAGCACCTCCACAGGGCATGAGCAGTTCTTC. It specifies CASTSTGHEQFF.

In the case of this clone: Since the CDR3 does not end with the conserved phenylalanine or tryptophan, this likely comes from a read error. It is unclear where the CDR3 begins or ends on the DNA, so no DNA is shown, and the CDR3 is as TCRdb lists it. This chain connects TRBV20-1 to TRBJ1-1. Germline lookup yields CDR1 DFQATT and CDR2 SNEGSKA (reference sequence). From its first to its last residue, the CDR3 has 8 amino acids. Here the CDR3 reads CSASGAPG.

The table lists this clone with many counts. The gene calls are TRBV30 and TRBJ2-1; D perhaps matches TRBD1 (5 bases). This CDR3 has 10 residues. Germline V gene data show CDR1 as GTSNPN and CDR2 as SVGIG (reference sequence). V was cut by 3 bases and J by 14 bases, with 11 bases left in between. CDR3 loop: CAWSQGVKFF. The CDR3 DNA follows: TGTGCCTGGAGCCAGGGCGTCAAGTTCTTC. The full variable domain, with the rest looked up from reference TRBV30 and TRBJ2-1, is SQTIHQWPATLVQPVGSPLSLECTVEGTSNPNLYWYRQAAGRGLQLLFYSVGIGQISSEVPQNLSASRPQDRQFILSSKKLLLSDSGFYLCAWSQGVKFFGPGTRLTVL.